This TCR beta chain comes out of a study of technical replicates of blood from a handful of donors. The trim removed 10 bases at V and 6 bases at J, leaving 12 bases unmatched. The CDR3 is 15 residues long. Germline lookup yields CDR1 MNHEY and CDR2 SMNVEV (reference sequence). This table comes from immunoSEQ multiplex PCR, and its TCRdb copy is limited to in-frame clones, with some not included. The table lists tens of thousands of clones, nearly 98% of them singletons. The TCR sequence derives from a human donor in good health. The sequenced sample consisted of T cells isolated from PBMCs. V and J are TRBV27 and TRBJ2-1; TRBD2 matches 10 bases. The CDR3 DNA reads as TGTGCCACCTTCTTGGACGGGACTAGCGCCAATGAGCAGTTCTTC. It encodes CATFLDGTSANEQFF.